What follows are 26 T cell receptor beta chains derived from one specimen sequenced in a study of cytomegalovirus exposure and HLA in healthy donors. PCR used 60 Vbeta primers and 13 Jbeta primers. Profiled with immunoSEQ multiplex PCR; TCRdb holds only in-frame clones, not every one. The table shows about 160,000 clones, with roughly 79% occurring only once. Sequencing was performed on PBMCs. These TCRs come from a male donor in good health and CMV-seropositive.

This chain connects TRBV5-1 to TRBJ2-2; perhaps TRBD1 as D (6 bases). Germline-derived CDR1 and CDR2 are SGHRS and YFSETQ. V was shortened by 4 bases and J by 0 bases, with 13 bases between the two germline ends. There are 16 residues in the CDR3. In nucleotides, the CDR3 is TGCGCCAGCAGCGCCACACAGGGAACGAACACCGGGGAGCTGTTTTTT. This translates into CASSATQGTNTGELFF.

The rearrangement joins TRBV5-4 to TRBJ1-1, with a weak D call TRBD1 (5 bases). Germline loops: CDR1 SGHNT, CDR2 YYREEE (reference sequence). The CDR3 covers 13 residues. V lost 5 bases to trimming and J lost 0 bases, with 8 bases between them. CDR3 sequence reads: CASRGGMNTEAFF. CDR3 coding DNA: TGTGCCAGCAGGGGGGGGATGAACACTGAAGCTTTCTTT. Filled out from reference TRBV5-4 and TRBJ1-1, the complete variable domain reads ETGVTQSPTHLIKTRGQQVTLRCSSQSGHNTVSWYQQALGQGPQFIFQYYREEENGRGNFPPRFSGLQFPNYSSELNVNALELDDSALYLCASRGGMNTEAFFGQGTRLTVV.

The CDR3 loop is CASSLMRTSGLPYEQYF. The DNA for the CDR3 is TGCGCCAGCAGCTTGATGAGGACTAGCGGGTTACCCTACGAGCAGTACTTC. V gene TRBV5-1 combines with J gene TRBJ2-7; TRBD2 matches at 11 bases. The CDR3 has 17 residues. V shed 1 base and J 2 bases; nucleotides not matched to a gene: 8. The germline gives CDR1 SGHRS, CDR2 YFSETQ.

As DNA, the CDR3 is TGTGCCCTCGCCTCCCCGGGAGAGAACTATGGCTACACCTTC. Protein: CALASPGENYGYTF. The V gene is TRBV7-9, the J gene TRBJ1-2; D is undetermined. Germline V gene lookup returns CDR1 SEHNR and CDR2 FQNEAQ (reference sequence). The CDR3 length is 14 residues. V was clipped by 11 bases and J by 2 bases, with 18 bases between them.

The chain carries TRBV7-8 and TRBJ1-1, with 8 bases fitting TRBD1. V lost 5 bases and J lost 4; bases outside the gene matches: 15. The length of the CDR3 is 17 residues. The germline V gene encodes CDR1 SGHVS and CDR2 FQNEAQ. CDR3 amino acids: CASSRTGGGGWGTEAFF. In DNA, the CDR3 is TGTGCCAGCAGCCGTACAGGGGGTGGGGGTTGGGGCACTGAAGCTTTCTTT.

The genes are TRBV6-1 and TRBJ2-2; the match to TRBD1 covers 7 bases. The CDR3 is 15 residues long. Trimming took 2 bases from V and 6 from J; bases not matched to a gene: 6. Germline CDR1 is MNHNS and CDR2 is SASEGT. DNA of the CDR3: TGTGCCAGCAGTGAAAGGGCCACAGGGGCCGGGGAGCTGTTTTTT. Its translation is CASSERATGAGELFF.

This clone was recorded only once. The V gene is TRBV4-2, the J gene TRBJ2-1; 8 bases match TRBD1. V shed 4 bases, J shed 3 bases, and the junction held 8 bases outside the gene matches. The CDR3 covers 16 residues. Germline CDR1 is LGHNA and CDR2 is YNFKEQ. CDR3 sequence reads: CASSRSQGAGYNEQFF. In DNA form, the CDR3 reads TGTGCCAGCAGCCGGAGCCAGGGGGCCGGCTACAATGAGCAGTTCTTC.

The rearrangement uses TRBV5-1 and TRBJ1-4, with 11 bases that match TRBD1. Germline V lookup: CDR1 SGHRS, CDR2 YFSETQ. J lost 2 bases, V lost 4 bases, and 4 bases had no gene match. The CDR3 has 16 amino acids. The CDR3 loop is CASSPGQGATNEKLFF. The CDR3 bases are TGCGCCAGCAGCCCCGGACAGGGGGCCACTAATGAAAAACTGTTTTTT.

The chain links TRBV4-3 to TRBJ1-4, with 7 nucleotides matching TRBD1. V lost 1 base, J lost 0 bases, and 2 bases stayed unmatched. This CDR3 has 16 amino acids. Germline values: CDR1 LGHNA, CDR2 YSLEER. The CDR3 DNA sequence: TGCGCCAGCAGCCAAGGGGACAGAGCAACTAATGAAAAACTGTTTTTT. This sequence encodes CASSQGDRATNEKLFF.

The genes are TRBV13 and TRBJ2-5; D is perhaps TRBD2 (6 bases). Per germline, CDR1 PRHDT and CDR2 FYEKMQ (reference sequence). With 2 bases removed from V and 2 bases from J, the gap between germline ends came to 12 bases. The CDR3 covers 15 residues. CDR3 sequence (DNA): TGTGCCAGCAGCTTATACCGGGGACTGCAAGAGACCCAGTACTTC. Translated, it gives CASSLYRGLQETQYF.

The CDR3 loop is CSVEGTGRGANVLTF. The CDR3 nucleotides are TGCAGCGTTGAGGGTACGGGGAGGGGGGCCAACGTCCTGACTTTC. This chain links TRBV29-1 with TRBJ2-6; TRBD2 might be the D (6 bases). Germline V gives CDR1 SQVTM, CDR2 ANQGSEA. V was cut by 3 bases and J by 4 bases, with 13 bases left in between. The CDR3 sequence is 15 residues long.

The chain combines TRBV2 with TRBJ2-7; 7 bases match TRBD1. V gave up 5 bases and J gave up 2 bases; unmatched junction bases: 6. The CDR3 is 14 residues long. Germline CDR1 and CDR2: SNHLY and FYNNEI. The CDR3 region is CASSPPGQTYEQYF. The CDR3 DNA follows: TGTGCCAGCAGTCCCCCGGGACAGACCTACGAGCAGTACTTC.

This clone was seen only a few times. The chain employs TRBV2 and TRBJ2-1; 12 bases map to TRBD2. V lost 6 bases and J lost 5; bases outside the gene matches: 8. The CDR3 contains 16 residues. CDR1 is SNHLY, CDR2 FYNNEI, per germline. CDR3 sequence: CASSASTSGGNNEQFF. The DNA of the CDR3 is TGTGCCAGCAGCGCTTCGACTAGCGGGGGAAACAATGAGCAGTTCTTC.

This chain uses TRBV9 with TRBJ2-3; 12 bases are shared with TRBD2. The CDR3 is made up of 16 amino acids. J was trimmed by 2 bases and V by 4 bases; bases with no gene match: 5. Germline values: CDR1 SGDLS, CDR2 YYNGEE. The CDR3 protein is CASSRTSGGLTDTQYF. The CDR3 coding sequence is TGTGCCAGCAGCCGAACTAGCGGGGGGCTCACAGATACGCAGTATTTT.

This sequence joins TRBV5-4 and TRBJ2-5; 7 bases align to TRBD1. The CDR3 is 13 amino acids. The germline V gene has CDR1 SGHNT and CDR2 YYREEE (reference sequence). The V gene end was trimmed by 0 bases and the J gene end by 6 bases; junction bases not matched to a gene: 2. The CDR3: CASSLGQGQTQYF. Here the CDR3 DNA reads TGTGCCAGCAGCTTGGGACAGGGCCAGACCCAGTACTTC.

Details on this clone: A junction boundary mismatches the germline segment, possibly from a read error. The chain recombines TRBV13 with TRBJ1-2; D gene uncertain. The CDR3 is 11 amino acids. The germline gives CDR1 PRHDT, CDR2 FYEKMQ (reference sequence). The CDR3 region is CASPSPRGYTF. The CDR3 nucleotides are TGTGCCAGCCCCAGCCCCCGCGGCTATACCTTC.

The gene calls are TRBV4-1 and TRBJ2-5; unclear D gene. The CDR3 sequence is 12 residues long. The V gene lost 10 bases and the J gene lost 7 bases, with 16 bases spanning the gap. Per the germline V gene, CDR1 is MGHRA and CDR2 is YSYEKL. Here the CDR3 reads CATRPGVGTQYF. The CDR3, as DNA: TGCGCCACCAGGCCAGGTGTTGGGACCCAGTACTTC.

This sequence joins TRBV5-1 and TRBJ2-3, with 10 bases matching TRBD1. The CDR3 covers 14 residues. CDR1 is SGHRS, CDR2 YFSETQ, per germline. The junction had 4 bases not matched to a gene; V was cut back by 0 bases and J by 9 bases. CDR3 protein: CASSLGQGAETQYF. CDR3 in DNA: TGCGCCAGCAGCTTGGGACAGGGGGCTGAGACGCAGTATTTT.

This chain connects TRBV6-1 to TRBJ1-6; 7 bases are shared with TRBD1. With 7 bases clipped from V and 3 bases from J, the junction kept 6 bases outside the gene matches. Per the germline V gene, CDR1 is MNHNS and CDR2 is SASEGT. This CDR3 region has 15 residues. DNA of the CDR3: TGTGCCAGCATTCCGGGACAGCTCTATAATTCACCCCTCCACTTT. This sequence encodes CASIPGQLYNSPLHF.

The chain couples TRBV2 to TRBJ1-2; D is uncertain. This CDR3 spans 13 amino acids. V was pared by 2 bases and J by 5 bases, with 9 bases between. Germline CDR1 SNHLY, CDR2 FYNNEI. The CDR3 here is CASSELHTYGYTF. CDR3 sequence (DNA): TGTGCCAGCAGTGAACTCCATACATATGGCTACACCTTC.

The V and J genes are TRBV5-4 and TRBJ2-3; D possibly corresponds to TRBD2 (5 bases). Trimming cost V 1 base and J 0 bases, with 6 bases left between them. Germline CDR1 SGHNT, CDR2 YYREEE (reference sequence). CDR3 length: 14 amino acids. This CDR3 is CASSLRTSTDTQYF. Written as DNA, the CDR3 is TGTGCCAGCAGCTTGCGGACTAGCACAGATACGCAGTATTTT.

The chain combines TRBV5-4 with TRBJ1-1; D remains ambiguous. Germline CDR1 reads SGHNT; CDR2 reads YYREEE (reference sequence). CDR3 length: 14 residues. Trimming removed 4 bases from V and 1 base from J, with 11 bases in between. For the CDR3, the DNA is TGTGCCAGCAGCGACTACGACAAGAACACTGAAGCTTTCTTT. Translated, it gives CASSDYDKNTEAFF.

The J gene is TRBJ2-7, the V gene TRBV6-5; 7 nucleotides align to TRBD1. J was trimmed by 2 bases and V by 2 bases; bases with no gene match: 6. CDR3 length: 15 residues. The germline gives CDR1 MNHEY, CDR2 SVGAGI. The CDR3 sequence: CASSYTGTVAYEQYF. DNA for the CDR3: TGTGCCAGCAGTTACACCGGGACAGTGGCCTACGAGCAGTACTTC.

The chain combines TRBV6-5 with TRBJ1-1; D remains ambiguous. The germline V gene has CDR1 MNHEY and CDR2 SVGAGI. The CDR3 is 15 amino acids. The V and J ends lost 0 bases and 3 bases respectively, with 11 bases between them. In nucleotides, the CDR3 is TGTGCCAGCAGTTACTCGTGGGCTTCGGACACTGAAGCTTTCTTT. It is translated as CASSYSWASDTEAFF.

This clone was observed a single time. This chain connects TRBV2 to TRBJ1-2, with D unclear. CDR1 and CDR2 (germline): SNHLY, FYNNEI. Trimming removed 0 bases at V and 7 bases at J, with 9 bases between. This CDR3 is built from 13 residues. CDR3 sequence: CASSEARRSGYTF. The CDR3 DNA is TGTGCCAGCAGTGAAGCGCGAAGGAGTGGCTACACCTTC.

This chain joins TRBV2 and TRBJ2-5, with 8 bases that match TRBD1. CDR3 length: 12 residues. V shed 6 bases and J 6 bases; nucleotides not matched to a gene: 3. From germline, CDR1 is SNHLY and CDR2 FYNNEI. In DNA, the CDR3 is TGTGCCAGCAGACAGGGGGGAAAGACCCAGTACTTC. It specifies CASRQGGKTQYF.